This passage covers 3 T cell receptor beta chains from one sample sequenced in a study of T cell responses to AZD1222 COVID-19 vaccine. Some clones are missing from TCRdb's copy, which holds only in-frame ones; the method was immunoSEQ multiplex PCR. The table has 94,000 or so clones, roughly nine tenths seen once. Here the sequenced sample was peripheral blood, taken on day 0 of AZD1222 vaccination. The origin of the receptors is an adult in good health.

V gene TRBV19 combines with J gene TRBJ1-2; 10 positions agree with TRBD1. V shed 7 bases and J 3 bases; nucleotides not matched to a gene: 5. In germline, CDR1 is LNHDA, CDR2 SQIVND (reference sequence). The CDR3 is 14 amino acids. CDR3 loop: CASTRQGADYGYTF. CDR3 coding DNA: TGTGCCAGTACCCGACAGGGGGCGGACTATGGCTACACCTTC. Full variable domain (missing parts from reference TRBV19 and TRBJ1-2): DGGITQSPKYLFRKEGQNVTLSCEQNLNHDAMYWYRQDPGQGLRLIYYSQIVNDFQKGDIAEGYSVSREKKESFPLTVTSAQKNPTAFYLCASTRQGADYGYTFGSGTRLTVV.

The CDR3 spells CASSMGLAGNEQFF. CDR3 bases: TGTGCCAGTAGTATGGGACTAGCCGGCAATGAGCAGTTCTTC. The J gene is TRBJ2-1, the V gene TRBV19, with TRBD2 matching over 9 bases. Germline assignment: CDR1 LNHDA and CDR2 SQIVND (reference sequence). V shed 3 bases, J shed 6 bases, and the junction held 3 bases outside the gene matches. The CDR3 runs 14 residues.

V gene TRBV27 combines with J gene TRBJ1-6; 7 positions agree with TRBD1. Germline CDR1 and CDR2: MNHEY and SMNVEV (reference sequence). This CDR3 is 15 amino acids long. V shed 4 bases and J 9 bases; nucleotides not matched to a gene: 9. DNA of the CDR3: TGTGCCAGCAGTTCCCGACAGGGTTTAGGTTCACCCCTCCACTTT. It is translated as CASSSRQGLGSPLHF.